This TCR beta chain was observed in a study of T cell responses to AZD1222 COVID-19 vaccine. Points from the study as a whole: In a largely white British group with more females than males, clonal diversity was possibly underestimated.

Sequencing used immunoSEQ multiplex PCR; TCRdb keeps in-frame clones, though not all of them. The repertoire holds over 100,000 clones, with just over 90% as singletons. Worth noting for this clone: Its antigen remains unidentified.

The CDR3 is made up of 11 amino acids. Germline values: CDR1 SQVTM, CDR2 ANQGSEA. V was clipped by 5 bases and J by 1 base, with 3 bases between them. The starting material was peripheral blood, obtained on day 0 of AZD1222 vaccination. V and J are TRBV29-1 and TRBJ1-3; D gene unclear. This receptor was obtained from an adult in good health. The CDR3, as DNA: TGCAGCGTTAAATCTGGAAACACCATATATTTT. This encodes CSVKSGNTIYF.